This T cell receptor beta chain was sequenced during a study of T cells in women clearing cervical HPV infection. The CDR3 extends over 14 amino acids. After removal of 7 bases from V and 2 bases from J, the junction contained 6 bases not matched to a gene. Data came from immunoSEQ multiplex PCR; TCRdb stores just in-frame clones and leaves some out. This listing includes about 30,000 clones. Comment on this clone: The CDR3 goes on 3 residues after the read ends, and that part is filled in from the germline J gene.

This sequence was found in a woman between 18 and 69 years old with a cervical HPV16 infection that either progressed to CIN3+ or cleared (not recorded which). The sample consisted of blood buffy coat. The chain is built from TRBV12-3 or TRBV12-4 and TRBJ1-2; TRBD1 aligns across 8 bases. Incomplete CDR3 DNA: TGTGCCAGCAACCGACAGGGGACGAACTATGGC. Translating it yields CASNRQGTNYG. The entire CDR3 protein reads CASNRQGTNYGYTF.